These 25 T cell receptor beta chains came from one sample sequenced in a study of cytomegalovirus exposure and HLA in healthy donors. In the PCR, 60 Vbeta and 13 Jbeta primers were used. Some clones are missing from TCRdb's copy, which holds only in-frame ones; the method was immunoSEQ multiplex PCR. The sample holds 140,000 to 150,000 clones, nearly 85% seen once. The sample consisted of PBMCs. The receptors originated from a male donor in good health and CMV-seronegative.

The sample holds one count of this clone. The rearrangement links TRBV29-1 to TRBJ1-1; D possibly corresponds to TRBD1 (6 bases). Germline V gene data show CDR1 as SQVTM and CDR2 as ANQGSEA. This CDR3 spans 13 amino acids. V lost 7 bases to trimming and J lost 11 bases, with 23 bases between them. CDR3 loop: CSAGIGSGGMAFF. CDR3 DNA: TGCAGCGCCGGTATCGGGTCGGGGGGCATGGCTTTCTTT.

The CDR3 sequence is CASSFPYLERDEKLFF. In DNA form, the CDR3 reads TGTGCCAGCAGTTTCCCTTATCTAGAGAGGGATGAAAAACTGTTTTTT. The J gene is TRBJ1-4, the V gene TRBV28, with D uncertain. CDR3 size: 16 residues. Germline values: CDR1 MDHEN, CDR2 SYDVKM. The ends were cut back, 3 bases at V and 6 bases at J, with 17 bases in the middle.

The chain links TRBV7-2 to TRBJ2-5, with a weak D call TRBD1 (5 bases). CDR3 size: 15 residues. Looked up from germline, CDR1 is SGHTA and CDR2 is FQGNSA. Trimming took off 5 bases at V and 0 bases at J, with 13 bases between the two ends. CDR3 protein: CASSKDRAYQETQYF. The DNA of the CDR3 is TGTGCCAGCAGCAAAGACAGAGCGTACCAAGAGACCCAGTACTTC.

This clone was detected only once. J is TRBJ2-1 and V is TRBV27; the D gene is possibly TRBD1 (5 bases). Germline-derived CDR1 and CDR2 are MNHEY and SMNVEV (reference sequence). The CDR3 runs to 14 residues. V lost 7 bases and J 5 bases, leaving 15 bases between the germline ends. CDR3 sequence (DNA): TGTGCCAGCACCCCCTCCCACAGGCACAATGAGCAGTTCTTC. It is translated as CASTPSHRHNEQFF.

This clone was counted once. The chain has TRBV19 and TRBJ1-1, with D uncertain. With 5 bases removed from V and 1 base from J, the gap between germline ends came to 11 bases. The germline V gene encodes CDR1 LNHDA and CDR2 SQIVND (reference sequence). The CDR3 sequence is 14 residues long. The CDR3, as DNA: TGTGCCAGTAGTTGGGAGGGAGGGAACACTGAAGCTTTCTTT. It encodes CASSWEGGNTEAFF.

The chain employs TRBV9 and TRBJ2-3, with a possible D match to TRBD1 (7 bases). Germline-derived CDR1 and CDR2 are SGDLS and YYNGEE. CDR3 length: 15 amino acids. The germline V and J ends were trimmed by 0 bases and 3 bases, with 11 bases remaining between them. CDR3 sequence: CASSVEAGGTDTQYF. In DNA, the CDR3 is TGTGCCAGCAGCGTAGAGGCAGGGGGGACAGATACGCAGTATTTT. The full variable domain, in which reference TRBV9 and TRBJ2-3 provide the parts outside the CDR3, is DSGVTQTPKHLITATGQRVTLRCSPRSGDLSVYWYQQSLDQGLQFLIQYYNGEERAKGNILERFSAQQFPDLHSELNLSSLELGDSALYFCASSVEAGGTDTQYFGPGTRLTVL.

The rearrangement uses TRBV4-2 and TRBJ2-1, with TRBD2 matching 8 bases. Germline-derived CDR1 and CDR2 are LGHNA and YNFKEQ. The J segment lost 7 bases and the V segment lost 8 bases, leaving 7 bases of the junction unmatched. The CDR3 has 13 amino acids. The DNA for the CDR3 is TGTGCCAGCCAACTTAGCGGGATGAATGAGCAGTTCTTC. It translates to CASQLSGMNEQFF.

This chain uses TRBV30 with TRBJ2-2; 7 positions match TRBD2. J gave up 2 bases and V 8 bases, and 8 bases lay outside the gene matches. This CDR3 is 14 amino acids long. From germline, CDR1 is GTSNPN and CDR2 SVGIG (reference sequence). The CDR3, as DNA: TGTGCCGTAAAGCGGGAATATAACACCGGGGAGCTGTTTTTT. Translation: CAVKREYNTGELFF.

The genes are TRBV21-1 and TRBJ2-7; TRBD2, the D gene given by the table, was not confirmed from the DNA. TRBV21-1 is deemed a pseudogene. This CDR3 spans 19 amino acids. CDR3 sequence reads: CASSLSRPGGSGRVYEQYF. CDR3 DNA: TGTGCCAGCAGCCTCAGTCGCCCGGGAGGAAGCGGGAGAGTCTACGAGCAGTACTTC.

This chain uses TRBV19 with TRBJ2-1, with D possibly matching TRBD2 (6 bases). Trimming stripped 4 bases from V and 4 bases from J, with 14 bases between. This CDR3 comprises 15 residues. CDR1 LNHDA and CDR2 SQIVND come from the germline V gene (reference sequence). Written as DNA, the CDR3 is TGTGCCAGTAGTAGGGGACTGCCCCCTTACAATGAGCAGTTCTTC. Amino acid sequence: CASSRGLPPYNEQFF.

This sequence joins TRBV27 and TRBJ1-2; the D gene is possibly TRBD1 (5 bases). This CDR3 comprises 17 residues. The germline gives CDR1 MNHEY, CDR2 SMNVEV (reference sequence). Trimming took 1 base from V and 5 from J, leaving 20 bases between them. The CDR3 bases are TGTGCCAGCAGTTTATTTGGGGGACTACGACCCCAGTATGGCTACACCTTC. Translated, it gives CASSLFGGLRPQYGYTF.

The chain couples TRBV19 to TRBJ2-5; D remains unclear. From germline, CDR1 is LNHDA and CDR2 SQIVND (reference sequence). Trimming took off 7 bases at V and 2 bases at J, with 14 bases between the two ends. The length of the CDR3 is 14 residues. CDR3 coding DNA: TGTGCCAGTACCCCAGATAGCCCTCAAGAGACCCAGTACTTC. This translates into CASTPDSPQETQYF.

This chain uses TRBV29-1 with TRBJ1-4; D is undetermined. Per the germline V gene, CDR1 is SQVTM and CDR2 is ANQGSEA. V was shortened by 3 bases and J by 5 bases, with 10 bases between the two germline ends. The CDR3 totals 13 residues. The CDR3 is CSVEAGLNEKLFF. The CDR3 coding sequence is TGCAGCGTTGAGGCGGGTCTAAATGAAAAACTGTTTTTT.

V and J are TRBV7-6 and TRBJ2-5; TRBD1 agrees at 9 bases. V trimming: 5 bases; J trimming: 1 base; junction bases outside the gene matches: 11. The CDR3 totals 17 residues. Per the germline V gene, CDR1 is SGHVS and CDR2 is FNYEAQ. DNA for the CDR3: TGTGCCAGCAGCCCCGGGACAGGGTGGGCGGTCCAAGAGACCCAGTACTTC. Translation gives CASSPGTGWAVQETQYF.

The gene calls are TRBV5-4 and TRBJ1-1; possibly TRBD1 for D (6 bases). The V and J ends lost 4 bases and 3 bases respectively, with 16 bases between them. CDR1 and CDR2 from the germline V gene are SGHNT and YYREEE (reference sequence). This CDR3 is built from 15 residues. CDR3 coding DNA: TGTGCCAGCAGCCTTATGGACAGATCTGACACTGAAGCTTTCTTT. It yields the protein CASSLMDRSDTEAFF.

This clone has only a few counts. This chain links TRBV6-5 with TRBJ2-3, with 11 bases that match TRBD2. Per the germline V gene, CDR1 is MNHEY and CDR2 is SVGAGI. J gave up 2 bases and V 4 bases, and 5 bases lay outside the gene matches. The CDR3 consists of 16 residues. The CDR3 DNA sequence: TGTGCCAGCAGTTGGGGGACTAGCGGTATCACAGATACGCAGTATTTT. Protein sequence: CASSWGTSGITDTQYF.

This clone was seen only a few times. The rearrangement joins TRBV5-1 to TRBJ1-1, with 12 bases aligning to TRBD1. J gave up 4 bases and V 5 bases, and 9 bases lay outside the gene matches. The CDR3 is made up of 16 amino acids. Looked up from germline, CDR1 is SGHRS and CDR2 is YFSETQ. The CDR3 protein is CASRAGTGGPITEAFF. CDR3 nucleotides: TGCGCCAGCAGGGCCGGGACAGGGGGCCCCATCACTGAAGCTTTCTTT.

This chain links TRBV27 with TRBJ2-7; 8 nucleotides match TRBD1. This CDR3 has 14 amino acids. From germline, CDR1 is MNHEY and CDR2 SMNVEV (reference sequence). After removal of 6 bases from V and 2 bases from J, the junction contained 6 bases not matched to a gene. CDR3 DNA: TGTGCCAGCAGCAAACTGACAGGGGCCTACGAGCAGTACTTC. Amino acids: CASSKLTGAYEQYF.

The chain uses TRBV6-5 and TRBJ1-1; 8 bases are shared with TRBD1. V lost 0 bases and J lost 8; bases outside the gene matches: 2. CDR3 length equals 13 residues. Germline V CDR1 and CDR2: MNHEY, SVGAGI. The DNA of the CDR3 is TGTGCCAGCAGTTACTCGAGGGACAGGGAAGCTTTCTTT. As protein: CASSYSRDREAFF.

This clone is a singleton in its sample. The V call is TRBV7-2, the J call TRBJ1-4; D is ambiguous. This CDR3 has 15 amino acids. V was shortened by 3 bases and J by 0 bases, with 8 bases between the two germline ends. Germline V gives CDR1 SGHTA, CDR2 FQGNSA. CDR3 protein: CASSFSGTTNEKLFF. The DNA for the CDR3 is TGTGCCAGCAGCTTTTCGGGAACAACTAATGAAAAACTGTTTTTT.

The genes are TRBV9 and TRBJ2-1; possibly TRBD2 for D (6 bases). CDR3 length: 16 amino acids. Deletions cut 4 bases from V and 0 bases from J, with 14 bases between. CDR1 and CDR2 (germline): SGDLS, YYNGEE. The CDR3 nucleotides read TGTGCCAGCAGCTCCCGTAGCGGTAGCTCCTACAATGAGCAGTTCTTC. As protein: CASSSRSGSSYNEQFF.

The chain employs TRBV6-5 and TRBJ1-2; 7 nucleotides line up with TRBD1. The CDR3 covers 15 residues. The J segment lost 8 bases and the V segment lost 5 bases, leaving 14 bases of the junction unmatched. Germline loops: CDR1 MNHEY, CDR2 SVGAGI. CDR3 region: CASSHEPDRPRGYTF. The CDR3 DNA reads TGTGCCAGCAGTCACGAACCGGACAGGCCTCGGGGCTACACCTTC.

The V and J genes are TRBV2 and TRBJ2-7; D is possibly TRBD1 (7 bases). Germline V gene data show CDR1 as SNHLY and CDR2 as FYNNEI. The CDR3 is 15 residues long. The V end was cut by 3 bases, the J end by 0 bases, with 12 bases between. CDR3 nucleotides: TGTGCCAGCAGTGACAGGGGGGCCATCTCCTACGAGCAGTACTTC. Its protein is CASSDRGAISYEQYF.

In its sample, this clone was seen a few times. This chain connects TRBV6-1 to TRBJ1-5; 8 bases agree with TRBD1. The V gene's germline CDR1 is MNHNS and CDR2 SASEGT. The length of the CDR3 is 15 residues. The V segment lost 1 base and the J segment 3 bases; nucleotides outside the gene matches: 2. The CDR3 here is CASSEVGQVNQPQHF. CDR3 bases: TGTGCCAGCAGTGAAGTGGGACAGGTCAATCAGCCCCAGCATTTT.

This clone was seen only once. This chain links TRBV27 with TRBJ2-5, with D tentatively TRBD2 (6 bases). This CDR3 has 15 amino acids. Trimming took off 3 bases at V and 2 bases at J, with 13 bases between the two ends. The V gene's germline CDR1 is MNHEY and CDR2 SMNVEV (reference sequence). This CDR3 is CASSLGGGAQETQYF. In nucleotides, the CDR3 is TGTGCCAGCAGTTTGGGTGGCGGGGCACAAGAGACCCAGTACTTC.